The entry below describes one TCR beta chain. The data stem from a study of neoadjuvant nivolumab and ipilimumab in lung cancer. The protocol was immunoSEQ multiplex PCR, while the TCRdb copy is restricted to in-frame clones and leaves out a portion. The table records over 25,000 clones, about 85% of them present only once. The germline V gene has CDR1 MNHNS and CDR2 SASEGT. The CDR3 is 15 residues long. V was clipped by 5 bases and J by 8 bases, with 18 bases between them. The sequencing used peripheral blood, collected before neoadjuvant nivolumab, alone or with ipilimumab. The clonotype was recovered from an adult with non-small cell lung cancer. The chain has TRBV6-1 and TRBJ1-4; D possibly corresponds to TRBD1 (5 bases). CDR3 region: CASSPRGDRGEKLFF. CDR3 DNA: TGTGCCAGCAGTCCCAGAGGAGATCGGGGCGAAAAACTGTTTTTT.